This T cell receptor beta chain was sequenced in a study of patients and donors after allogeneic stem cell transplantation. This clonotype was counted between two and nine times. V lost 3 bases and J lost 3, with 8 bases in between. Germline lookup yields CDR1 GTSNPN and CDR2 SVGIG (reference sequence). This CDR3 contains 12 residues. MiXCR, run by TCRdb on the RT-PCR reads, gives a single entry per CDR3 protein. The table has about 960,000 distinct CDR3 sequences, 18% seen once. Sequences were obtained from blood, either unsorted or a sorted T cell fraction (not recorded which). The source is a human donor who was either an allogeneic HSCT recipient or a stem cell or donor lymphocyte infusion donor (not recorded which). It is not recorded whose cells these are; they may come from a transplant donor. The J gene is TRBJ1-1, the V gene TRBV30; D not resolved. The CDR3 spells CAWRSGDTEAFF. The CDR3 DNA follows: TGTGCCTGGAGATCCGGGGACACTGAAGCTTTCTTT.